The clone carrying this T cell receptor beta chain turned up a few times. Its cognate antigen is unknown. Scientists ran DNA taken from cultured CD4+ T cells through the Oncomine TCR Beta short-read assay for sequencing. TCRdb processed the PCR reads anew with MiXCR; each CDR3 protein has one entry. The sample includes approximately 9,300 distinct CDR3 sequences, approximately 23% of them seen just once. This entry belongs to a study of vaccination and CD4 T cells after COVID-19. Germline loops: CDR1 DFQATT, CDR2 SNEGSKA (reference sequence). The V segment lost 6 bases and the J segment 3 bases; nucleotides outside the gene matches: 7. CDR3 size: 14 residues. The treatment was: approximately nine-day PBMC culture with coronavirus spike peptide pools or control peptides (ViraFEST assay). First, ViraFEST expanded antigen-specific T cells with peptide pools, and next it sequenced the TCRs.

The V and J genes are TRBV20-1 and TRBJ2-2; 7 nucleotides agree with TRBD1. Sequences were derived from CD4+ T cells from blood, cultured in vitro, sampled before SARS-CoV-2 vaccination. The TCR was taken from a human donor who received a COVID-19 vaccine. The CDR3 loop reads CSASTGFDTGELFF. The CDR3 bases are TGCAGTGCATCGACAGGGTTCGACACCGGGGAGCTGTTTTTT.